Below, 15 T cell receptor beta chains from the same sample are listed, as sequenced in a study of Ad26.COV2.S vaccination and SARS-CoV-2 variants (dated by TCRdb to the early 2020s). The treatment or condition label of this sample denotes: 19 received Ad26.COV2.S at low or high dose, single or two shots; about 5 received placebo; per-sample allocation not given. Repertoires of vaccine and placebo recipients were sequenced from samples taken on day 63 after the first injection. The library was made by the immunoSEQ multiplex PCR assay. The clones in this table, taken by TCRdb from immuneACCESS, are in-frame only. Not every clone is retained; where verified, under half of the shortfall comes from an unresolved V gene, and the cause of the rest is unknown. The sample table contains some 240,000 clones; only one count was recorded for around 85% of them. The top ten hold roughly 3% of the sample. Material: peripheral blood, obtained in a trial of Ad26.COV2.S vaccine versus placebo. These receptors came from a person between 18 and 65 years old who received the Ad26.COV2.S COVID-19 vaccine or a placebo.

This chain links TRBV27 with TRBJ2-7; D is perhaps TRBD1 (6 bases). V lost 5 bases to trimming and J lost 3 bases, with 20 bases between them. The CDR3 covers 16 residues. Germline CDR1 reads MNHEY; CDR2 reads SMNVEV (reference sequence). The CDR3 spells CASSPTPGTRGYEQYV. The CDR3 DNA reads as TGTGCCAGCAGTCCAACGCCCGGGACAAGGGGCTACGAGCAGTACGTC.

The gene calls are TRBV5-5 and TRBJ2-7; D possibly corresponds to TRBD2 (6 bases). The CDR3 is 13 residues long. Germline CDR1 reads SGHKS; CDR2 reads YYEKEE (reference sequence). V shed 6 bases and J shed 3 bases, with 13 bases lying between them. DNA for the CDR3: TGTGCCAGCACCCCGGCGGGACGCTACGAGCAGTACTTC. This sequence encodes CASTPAGRYEQYF.

This chain connects TRBV19 to TRBJ1-2, with 7 positions matching TRBD1. Germline V gene data show CDR1 as LNHDA and CDR2 as SQIVND (reference sequence). The CDR3 has 15 amino acids. V dropped 6 bases and J dropped 3; count of bases not matched to a gene: 10. The chain's CDR3 is CASSQKTGIYYGYTF. CDR3 nucleotide sequence: TGTGCCAGTAGCCAAAAGACAGGGATTTACTATGGCTACACCTTC.

V and J are TRBV4-1 and TRBJ2-2; unclear D gene. Trimming took 0 bases from V and 3 from J, leaving 5 bases between them. CDR1 and CDR2 from the germline V gene are MGHRA and YSYEKL. This CDR3 has 14 residues. CDR3 nucleotides: TGCGCCAGCAGCCAAGAGGGGTACACCGGGGAGCTGTTTTTT. This encodes CASSQEGYTGELFF.

The chain is built from TRBV30 and TRBJ2-1; 13 nucleotides line up with TRBD2. V dropped 3 bases and J dropped 5; count of bases not matched to a gene: 7. The CDR3 is 16 residues long. Germline CDR1 GTSNPN, CDR2 SVGIG (reference sequence). The CDR3 reads CAWRGRLAGGHNEQFF. Written as DNA, the CDR3 is TGTGCCTGGAGGGGTAGACTAGCGGGAGGCCACAATGAGCAGTTCTTC. Combining the CDR3 with reference TRBV30 and TRBJ2-1 gives the whole variable domain SQTIHQWPATLVQPVGSPLSLECTVEGTSNPNLYWYRQAAGRGLQLLFYSVGIGQISSEVPQNLSASRPQDRQFILSSKKLLLSDSGFYLCAWRGRLAGGHNEQFFGPGTRLTVL.

The chain combines TRBV6-5 with TRBJ1-2; TRBD1 aligns across 7 bases. The ends lost 8 bases at V and 5 bases at J; junction bases unmatched: 11. Germline CDR1 reads MNHEY; CDR2 reads SVGAGI. This CDR3 contains 14 residues. The CDR3 reads CASGDLRQGYGYTF. CDR3 sequence (DNA): TGTGCCAGCGGGGATCTTAGACAGGGTTATGGCTACACCTTC.

The chain links TRBV6-4 to TRBJ2-3, with no clear D. Germline lookup yields CDR1 MRHNA and CDR2 SNTAGT. V dropped 0 bases and J dropped 3 bases, with 4 bases sitting between them. The CDR3 runs 13 residues. CDR3 bases: TGTGCCAGCAGTGACTCTCCTACAGATACGCAGTATTTT. This gives the protein CASSDSPTDTQYF.

This chain connects TRBV6-2 or TRBV6-3 to TRBJ2-7; 14 bases are shared with TRBD2. This CDR3 spans 16 amino acids. Trimming cost V 4 bases and J 3 bases; bases outside gene matches: 5. Germline assignment: CDR1 MNHEY and CDR2 SVGEGT. In DNA, the CDR3 is TGTGCCAGCAGTTCGGGACTAGCGGGAGTTGGCTACGAGCAGTACGTC. Translated: CASSSGLAGVGYEQYV.

The rearrangement joins TRBV5-6 to TRBJ1-2, with 7 bases identical to TRBD1. V lost 3 bases, J lost 8 bases, and 13 bases stayed unmatched. Germline V gives CDR1 SGHDT, CDR2 YYEEEE. The CDR3 is made up of 15 amino acids. The DNA for the CDR3 is TGTGCCAGCAGCTCCGAGACAGGGCCCAGGGGAGGCTACACCTTC. Translated: CASSSETGPRGGYTF.

CDR3 bases: TGTGCCAGCAGCTTCAAGGGCTCCTACGAGCAGTACTTC. Translating it yields CASSFKGSYEQYF. The chain employs TRBV7-9 and TRBJ2-7; D gene unclear. The V gene lost 3 bases and the J gene lost 0 bases, with 6 bases spanning the gap. This CDR3 is built from 13 residues. Per the germline V gene, CDR1 is SEHNR and CDR2 is FQNEAQ (reference sequence).

CDR3 coding DNA: TGTGCCAGTAGTCCGGGACAGGGGTCTCAGCCCCAGCATTTT. Amino acids: CASSPGQGSQPQHF. This rearrangement joins TRBV19 to TRBJ1-5; 10 bases agree with TRBD1. This CDR3 is built from 14 residues. Germline V gene sequence: CDR1 LNHDA, CDR2 SQIVND (reference sequence). J lost 6 bases, V lost 5 bases, and 4 bases had no gene match.

V usage is TRBV5-1 and J usage is TRBJ2-2, with D maybe TRBD2 (6 bases). CDR1 is SGHRS and CDR2 is YFSETQ in the germline V gene. The CDR3 runs 13 residues. V was clipped by 2 bases and J by 6 bases, with 8 bases between them. CDR3 sequence reads: CASSFWGAGELFF. The CDR3 coding sequence is TGCGCCAGCAGCTTTTGGGGGGCCGGGGAGCTGTTTTTT.

The V and J genes are TRBV7-2 and TRBJ1-1, with no clear D. The CDR3 runs to 14 residues. The V and J ends lost 0 bases and 1 base respectively, with 6 bases between them. Germline-derived CDR1 and CDR2 are SGHTA and FQGNSA. CDR3 region: CASSLAFGNTEAFF. The CDR3 nucleotides read TGTGCCAGCAGCTTAGCCTTCGGGAACACTGAAGCTTTCTTT.

The chain couples TRBV10-1 to TRBJ2-3, with D tentatively TRBD2 (7 bases). The CDR3 runs 16 residues. CDR1 is WNHNN and CDR2 is SYGVQD in the germline V gene (reference sequence). The V end was cut by 8 bases, the J end by 2 bases, with 20 bases between. CDR3 loop: CASQVGGPGLTDTQYF. CDR3 in DNA: TGCGCCAGCCAGGTCGGGGGGCCGGGCCTCACAGATACGCAGTATTTT.

The genes are TRBV7-2 and TRBJ2-7; TRBD2 matches 10 bases. V was clipped by 1 base and J by 7 bases; unmatched bases: 4. CDR1 and CDR2 (germline): SGHTA, FQGNSA. CDR3 size: 14 residues. This chain's CDR3 is CASSLVAGGGEQYV. CDR3 bases: TGTGCCAGCAGCTTAGTAGCGGGAGGAGGTGAGCAGTACGTC.